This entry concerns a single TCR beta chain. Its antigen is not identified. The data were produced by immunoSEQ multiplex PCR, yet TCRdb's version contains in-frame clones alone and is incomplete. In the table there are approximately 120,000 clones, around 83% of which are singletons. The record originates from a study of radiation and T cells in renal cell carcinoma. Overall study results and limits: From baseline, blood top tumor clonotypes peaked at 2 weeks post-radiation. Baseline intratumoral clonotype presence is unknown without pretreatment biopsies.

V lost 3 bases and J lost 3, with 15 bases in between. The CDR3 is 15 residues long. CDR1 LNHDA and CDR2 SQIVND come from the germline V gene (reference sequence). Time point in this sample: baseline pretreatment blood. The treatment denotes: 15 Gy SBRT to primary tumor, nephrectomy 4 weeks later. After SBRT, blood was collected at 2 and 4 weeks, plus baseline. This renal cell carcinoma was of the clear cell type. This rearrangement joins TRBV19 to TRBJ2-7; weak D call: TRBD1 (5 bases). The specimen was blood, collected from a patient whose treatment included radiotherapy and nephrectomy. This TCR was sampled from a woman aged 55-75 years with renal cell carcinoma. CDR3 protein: CASSIKGPQYYEQYF. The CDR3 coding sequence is TGTGCCAGTAGTATCAAGGGGCCCCAATACTACGAGCAGTACTTC.